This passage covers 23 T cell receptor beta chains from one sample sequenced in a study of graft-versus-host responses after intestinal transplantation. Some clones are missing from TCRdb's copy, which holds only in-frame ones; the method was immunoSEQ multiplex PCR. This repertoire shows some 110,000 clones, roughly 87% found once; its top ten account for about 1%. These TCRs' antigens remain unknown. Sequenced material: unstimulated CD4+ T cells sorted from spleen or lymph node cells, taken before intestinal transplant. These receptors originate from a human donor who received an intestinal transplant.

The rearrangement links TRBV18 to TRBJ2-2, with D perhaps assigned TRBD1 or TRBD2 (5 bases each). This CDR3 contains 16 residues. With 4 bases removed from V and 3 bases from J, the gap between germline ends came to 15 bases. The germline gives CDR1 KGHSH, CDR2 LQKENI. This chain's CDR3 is CASSLSRGAHTGELFF. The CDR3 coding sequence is TGTGCCAGCTCACTATCTCGAGGGGCCCACACCGGGGAGCTGTTTTTT.

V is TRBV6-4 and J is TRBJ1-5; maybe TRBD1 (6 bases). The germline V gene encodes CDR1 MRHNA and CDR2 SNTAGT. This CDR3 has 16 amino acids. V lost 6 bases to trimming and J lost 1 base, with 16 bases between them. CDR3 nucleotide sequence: TGTGCCAGCAGCCAACCTACAGGGCGCAGCAATCAGCCCCAGCATTTT. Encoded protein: CASSQPTGRSNQPQHF.

As DNA, the CDR3 is TGTGCCAGTAGTATGGACAGGGCAACAGATACGCAGTATTTT. Translation gives CASSMDRATDTQYF. This chain joins TRBV19 and TRBJ2-3, with 8 bases aligning to TRBD1. From germline, CDR1 is LNHDA and CDR2 SQIVND (reference sequence). V lost 3 bases to trimming and J lost 3 bases; unmatched junction nucleotides: 2. The CDR3 is 14 amino acids.

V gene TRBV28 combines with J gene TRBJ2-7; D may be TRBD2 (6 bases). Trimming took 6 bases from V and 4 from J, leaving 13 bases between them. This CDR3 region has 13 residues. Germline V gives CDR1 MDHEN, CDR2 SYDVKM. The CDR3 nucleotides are TGTGCCAGCAGATCCCCCCGGGGGTACGAGCAGTACTTC. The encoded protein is CASRSPRGYEQYF.

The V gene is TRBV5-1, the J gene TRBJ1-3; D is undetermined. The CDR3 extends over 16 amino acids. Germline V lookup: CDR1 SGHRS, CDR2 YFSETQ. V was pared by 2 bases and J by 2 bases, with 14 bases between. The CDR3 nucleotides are TGCGCCAGCAGCTTCGACACAGTGGCTGCTGGAAACACCATATATTTT. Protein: CASSFDTVAAGNTIYF.

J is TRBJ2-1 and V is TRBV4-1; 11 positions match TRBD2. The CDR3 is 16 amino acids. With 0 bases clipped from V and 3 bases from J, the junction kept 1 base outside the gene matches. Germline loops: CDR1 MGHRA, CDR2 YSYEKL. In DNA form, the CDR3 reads TGCGCCAGCAGCCAAGACGGGACTAGCGGCTACAATGAGCAGTTCTTC. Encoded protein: CASSQDGTSGYNEQFF.

The CDR3 region has the DNA TGCGCCAGCAGCTTCGCGCAGGGGACAGATACGCAGTATTTT. Translating it yields CASSFAQGTDTQYF. The genes are TRBV5-1 and TRBJ2-3, with a possible D match to TRBD1 (6 bases). There are 14 residues in the CDR3. Germline V gives CDR1 SGHRS, CDR2 YFSETQ. Trimming shortened V by 2 bases and J by 3 bases, and 10 bases separated the two germline ends. The full variable domain, completed using reference TRBV5-1 and TRBJ2-3, is KAGVTQTPRYLIKTRGQQVTLSCSPISGHRSVSWYQQTPGQGLQFLFEYFSETQRNKGNFPGRFSGRQFSNSRSEMNVSTLELGDSALYLCASSFAQGTDTQYFGPGTRLTVL.

CDR3 DNA: TGTGCCAGCAGCTTGGGACTAGCGAATGGGGAGCAGTACTTC. Its protein is CASSLGLANGEQYF. The chain recombines TRBV7-3 with TRBJ2-7; 10 bases are shared with TRBD2. The CDR3 consists of 14 residues. After removal of 3 bases from V and 7 bases from J, the junction contained 6 bases not matched to a gene. The germline CDR1 and CDR2 sequences are SGHTA and FQGTGA.

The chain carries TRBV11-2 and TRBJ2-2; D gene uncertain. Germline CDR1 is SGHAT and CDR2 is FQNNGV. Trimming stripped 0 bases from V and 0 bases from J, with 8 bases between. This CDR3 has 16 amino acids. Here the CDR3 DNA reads TGTGCCAGCAGCTTAGATCGGGTTTCGAACACCGGGGAGCTGTTTTTT. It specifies CASSLDRVSNTGELFF.

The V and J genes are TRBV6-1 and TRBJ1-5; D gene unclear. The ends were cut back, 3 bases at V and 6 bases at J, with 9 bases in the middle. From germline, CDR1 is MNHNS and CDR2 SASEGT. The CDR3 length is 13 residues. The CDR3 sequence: CASSEGRVQPQHF. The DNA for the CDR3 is TGTGCCAGCAGTGAGGGGAGGGTTCAGCCCCAGCATTTT.

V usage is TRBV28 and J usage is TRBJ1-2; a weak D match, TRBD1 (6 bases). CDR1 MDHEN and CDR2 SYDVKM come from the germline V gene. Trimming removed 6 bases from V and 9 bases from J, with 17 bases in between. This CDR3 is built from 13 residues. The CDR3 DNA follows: TGTGCCAGCAGGGCTCCCGGGACACGCAGCTACACCTTC. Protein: CASRAPGTRSYTF.

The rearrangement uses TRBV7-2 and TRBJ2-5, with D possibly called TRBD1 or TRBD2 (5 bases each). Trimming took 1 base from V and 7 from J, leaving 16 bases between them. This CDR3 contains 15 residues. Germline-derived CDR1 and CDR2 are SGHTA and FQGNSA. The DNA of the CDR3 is TGTGCCAGCAGCTTAGGCCCCTATGTTGGGGGGACCCAGTACTTC. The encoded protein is CASSLGPYVGGTQYF.

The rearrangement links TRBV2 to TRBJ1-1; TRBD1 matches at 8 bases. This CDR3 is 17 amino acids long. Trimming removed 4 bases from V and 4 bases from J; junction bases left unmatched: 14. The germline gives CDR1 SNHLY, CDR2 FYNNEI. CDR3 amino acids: CASSGRDRRVVGTEAFF. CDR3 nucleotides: TGTGCCAGCAGTGGGAGGGACAGGAGGGTTGTTGGCACTGAAGCTTTCTTT.

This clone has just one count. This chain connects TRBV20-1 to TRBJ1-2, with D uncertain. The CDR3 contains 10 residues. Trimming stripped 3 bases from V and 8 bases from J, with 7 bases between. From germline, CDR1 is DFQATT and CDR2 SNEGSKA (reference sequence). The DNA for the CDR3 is TGCAGTGCTAGGAGGGAGGGCTACACCTTC. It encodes CSARREGYTF.

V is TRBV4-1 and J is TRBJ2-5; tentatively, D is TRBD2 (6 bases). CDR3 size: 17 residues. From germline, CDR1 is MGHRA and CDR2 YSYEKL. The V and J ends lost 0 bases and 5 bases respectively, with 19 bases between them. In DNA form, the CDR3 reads TGCGCCAGCAGCCAAGAAGGTAGCGGAAGGCAAGGGGAGACCCAGTACTTC. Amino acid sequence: CASSQEGSGRQGETQYF.

The CDR3 DNA is TGCGCCAGCAGCCCCTCATCGGGCGGGAGGTACGAGCAGTACTTC. Residues: CASSPSSGGRYEQYF. The chain recombines TRBV5-1 with TRBJ2-7; 8 nucleotides line up with TRBD2. CDR1 and CDR2 from the germline V gene are SGHRS and YFSETQ. Trimming cost V 4 bases and J 4 bases; bases outside gene matches: 10. This CDR3 has 15 residues.

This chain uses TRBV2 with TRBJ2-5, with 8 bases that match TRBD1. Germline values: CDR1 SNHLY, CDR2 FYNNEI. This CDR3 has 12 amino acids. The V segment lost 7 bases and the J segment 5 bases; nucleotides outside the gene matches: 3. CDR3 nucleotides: TGTGCCAGCACCCGGGACAGGGAGACCCAGTACTTC. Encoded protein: CASTRDRETQYF.

CDR3 amino acids: CASSLAGTGLRSNEKLFF. The DNA of the CDR3 is TGTGCCAGCAGTCTCGCCGGGACAGGTCTTAGGAGTAATGAAAAACTGTTTTTT. The gene calls are TRBV6-4 and TRBJ1-4; 8 bases fit TRBD1. This CDR3 is built from 18 residues. Germline V CDR1 and CDR2: MRHNA, SNTAGT. V lost 5 bases, J lost 4 bases, and 15 bases stayed unmatched.

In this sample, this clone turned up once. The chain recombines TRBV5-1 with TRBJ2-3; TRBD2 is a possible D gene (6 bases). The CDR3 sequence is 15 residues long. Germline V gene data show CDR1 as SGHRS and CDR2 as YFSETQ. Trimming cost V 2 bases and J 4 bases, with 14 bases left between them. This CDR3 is CASSFSGGVADTQYF. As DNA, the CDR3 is TGCGCCAGCAGCTTTAGCGGTGGAGTCGCAGATACGCAGTATTTT.

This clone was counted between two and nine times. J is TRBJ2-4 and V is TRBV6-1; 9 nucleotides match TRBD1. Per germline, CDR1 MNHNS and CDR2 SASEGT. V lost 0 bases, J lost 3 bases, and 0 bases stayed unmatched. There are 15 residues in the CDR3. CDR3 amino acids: CASSEADRGKNIQYF. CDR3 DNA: TGTGCCAGCAGTGAAGCGGACAGGGGCAAAAACATTCAGTACTTC.

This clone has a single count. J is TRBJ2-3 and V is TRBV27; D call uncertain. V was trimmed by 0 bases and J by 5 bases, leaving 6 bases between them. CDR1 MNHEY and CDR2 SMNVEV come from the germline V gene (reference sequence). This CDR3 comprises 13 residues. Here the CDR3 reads CASSLSGKDTQYF. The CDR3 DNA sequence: TGTGCCAGCAGTTTATCAGGGAAAGATACGCAGTATTTT.

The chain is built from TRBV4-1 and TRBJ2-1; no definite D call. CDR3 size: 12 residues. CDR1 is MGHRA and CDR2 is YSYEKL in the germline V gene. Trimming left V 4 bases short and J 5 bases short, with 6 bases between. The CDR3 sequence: CASSPDHNEQFF. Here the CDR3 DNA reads TGCGCCAGCAGCCCTGATCACAATGAGCAGTTCTTC.

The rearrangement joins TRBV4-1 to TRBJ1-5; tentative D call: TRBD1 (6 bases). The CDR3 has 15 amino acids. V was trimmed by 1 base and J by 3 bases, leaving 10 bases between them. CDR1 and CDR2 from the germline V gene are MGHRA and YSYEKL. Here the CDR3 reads CASSQVWGPNQPQHF. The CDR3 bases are TGCGCCAGCAGCCAAGTTTGGGGGCCCAATCAGCCCCAGCATTTT.